This T cell receptor (beta chain) was profiled in a study of shared T cell receptors in the human thymus. Germline V CDR1 and CDR2: SGHDN, FVKESK. This CDR3 comprises 14 residues. J gave up 5 bases and V 0 bases, and 3 bases lay outside the gene matches. This clone was observed a single time. Some clones are missing from TCRdb's copy, which holds only in-frame ones; the method was immunoSEQ multiplex PCR. The repertoire consists of over 350,000 clones, with approximately 95% occurring once and the leading ten covering roughly 0.02%. The chain employs TRBV14 and TRBJ2-5, with 7 bases lining up with TRBD1. This TCR was recovered from a human donor. Sample: thymocytes. The chain's CDR3 is CASSQERRGETQYF. The CDR3 region has the DNA TGTGCCAGCAGCCAAGAGCGCAGGGGGGAGACCCAGTACTTC.